Listed below are T cell receptor beta chains from one sample, sequenced in a study of T-cell reconstitution after alpha-beta-depleted transplantation in children. TCRdb ran MiXCR on the PCR reads and lists one entry per CDR3 protein. There are 600,000 to 700,000 distinct CDR3 sequences in the sample; approximately 17% occur only once, and 1.1% lies in the top ten. Sequenced here: PBMCs from the stem cell graft donor, sampled from the stem cell graft. Every receptor here comes from a human donor who donated a stem cell graft to a child with acute myeloid leukemia. CDR3s include the opening cysteine and the closing phenylalanine or tryptophan. D genes are given only for firm matches. Clone sizes are given selectively: once, few, many, or a class where the clone is expanded.

cdr3_nt: TGTGCCAGCAGCTTAGCCGACAGGGGATATGAGCAGTTCTTC
cdr3_aa: CASSLADRGYEQFF
v_call: TRBV7-6
d_call: TRBD1
j_call: TRBJ2-1
clone_size: many

cdr3_nt: TGTGCCAGCAGTTTATATTTGGACGGAACTGAAGCTTTCTTT
cdr3_aa: CASSLYLDGTEAFF
v_call: TRBV27
d_call: -
j_call: TRBJ1-1
clone_size: -

cdr3_nt: TGCGCCAGCAGCTTGAGGGCAGGGGGGAAGGGGACTGAAGCTTTCTTT
cdr3_aa: CASSLRAGGKGTEAFF
v_call: TRBV5-1
d_call: TRBD1
j_call: TRBJ1-1
clone_size: -

cdr3_nt: TGCGCCAGCAGCTTGGCGGGCTCCCAATTGAATTCACCCCTCCACTTT
cdr3_aa: CASSLAGSQLNSPLHF
v_call: TRBV5-1
d_call: -
j_call: TRBJ1-6
clone_size: -

cdr3_nt: TGTGCCAGCAGCTTGGTGGGTGGGACAGGGAAGAATGAGCAGTTCTTC
cdr3_aa: CASSLVGGTGKNEQFF
v_call: TRBV5-6
d_call: TRBD1
j_call: TRBJ2-1
clone_size: many

cdr3_nt: TGCGCCAGCAGCTCTCAGGGGGAGGTCACAGATACGCAGTATTTT
cdr3_aa: CASSSQGEVTDTQYF
v_call: TRBV5-1
d_call: -
j_call: TRBJ2-3
clone_size: -

cdr3_nt: TGTGCCAGCAGACGTAGGGGGGGACTAGATACGCAGTATTTT
cdr3_aa: CASRRRGGLDTQYF
v_call: TRBV5-6
d_call: -
j_call: TRBJ2-3
clone_size: many

cdr3_nt: TGCAGTGCTAGATCAGGGGACTCACCCCTCCACTTT
cdr3_aa: CSARSGDSPLHF
v_call: TRBV20-1
d_call: -
j_call: TRBJ1-6
clone_size: -

cdr3_nt: TGTGCCAGCAGCTTAGCGGGGAGGGACTCTGGGGCCAACGTCCTGACTTTC
cdr3_aa: CASSLAGRDSGANVLTF
v_call: TRBV11-1
d_call: TRBD2
j_call: TRBJ2-6
clone_size: -

cdr3_nt: TGTGCCAGCAGTTGGGGACTAGCGGGCACCGGGGAGCTGTTTTTT
cdr3_aa: CASSWGLAGTGELFF
v_call: TRBV27
d_call: TRBD2
j_call: TRBJ2-2
clone_size: many

cdr3_nt: TGTGCCAGCAGCTCAGGCCTAAGCTCCTACAATGAGCAGTTCTTC
cdr3_aa: CASSSGLSSYNEQFF
v_call: TRBV7-2
d_call: -
j_call: TRBJ2-1
clone_size: many

cdr3_nt: TGTGCCAGCACTGGCGCAGGGCCCAGCACAGATACGCAGTATTTT
cdr3_aa: CASTGAGPSTDTQYF
v_call: TRBV12-3/TRBV12-4
d_call: -
j_call: TRBJ2-3
clone_size: many

cdr3_nt: TGTGCCAGCAGCTCACTCAGGGGGGGAGAGACCCAGTACTTC
cdr3_aa: CASSSLRGGETQYF
v_call: TRBV7-2
d_call: -
j_call: TRBJ2-5
clone_size: -

cdr3_nt: TGTGCCAGCAGTTACTCGCGCCCTAGCGGGAATCAGGAGACCCAGTACTTC
cdr3_aa: CASSYSRPSGNQETQYF
v_call: TRBV6-2/TRBV6-3
d_call: TRBD2
j_call: TRBJ2-5
clone_size: -

cdr3_nt: TGCAGCCACCTAAGAGCCTTTGGCAACGAGCAGTACTTC
cdr3_aa: CSHLRAFGNEQYF
v_call: TRBV20-1
d_call: -
j_call: TRBJ2-7
clone_size: many

cdr3_nt: TGTGCCAGCAGCTTAGCGGCCACCGGGGAGCCGTTTTTT
cdr3_aa: CASSLAATGEPFF
v_call: TRBV7-2
d_call: -
j_call: TRBJ2-2
clone_size: -

cdr3_nt: TGTGCCAGCAGTCCCGGGACAGGGGAATTTGGCGAGCAGTACTTC
cdr3_aa: CASSPGTGEFGEQYF
v_call: TRBV12-3/TRBV12-4
d_call: TRBD1
j_call: TRBJ2-7
clone_size: few